The text below deals with one T cell receptor (beta chain). This specimen comes from a study of shared clonotypes between healthy human individuals. In replicate PCRs of sorted subsets, around 200 ng DNA, tens of thousands of T cell genomes, was used. Measured with immunoSEQ multiplex PCR; TCRdb has only the in-frame clones, and not every one. The repertoire has 2 million to 3 million clones, 93% of them found once; the top ten carry about 0.38%. In the CD4+ fraction, cells were divided into CD45RA+ naive and CD45RA-negative memory subsets. Germline values: CDR1 SGHRS, CDR2 YFSETQ. The CDR3 sequence is 14 residues long. After removal of 4 bases from V and 5 bases from J, the junction contained 6 bases not matched to a gene.

The specimen was naive CD4+ T cells from PBMCs. Subset specified: CD45RA+ positively selected. The V gene is TRBV5-1, the J gene TRBJ2-1; 7 bases agree with TRBD1. This TCR was sampled from a young man in good health. Some clones in this sample may be carry-over from other donors' samples. CDR3 DNA sequence: TGCGCCAGCAGCCCAGGGGGAATTAACAATGAGCAGTTCTTC. Amino acids: CASSPGGINNEQFF.